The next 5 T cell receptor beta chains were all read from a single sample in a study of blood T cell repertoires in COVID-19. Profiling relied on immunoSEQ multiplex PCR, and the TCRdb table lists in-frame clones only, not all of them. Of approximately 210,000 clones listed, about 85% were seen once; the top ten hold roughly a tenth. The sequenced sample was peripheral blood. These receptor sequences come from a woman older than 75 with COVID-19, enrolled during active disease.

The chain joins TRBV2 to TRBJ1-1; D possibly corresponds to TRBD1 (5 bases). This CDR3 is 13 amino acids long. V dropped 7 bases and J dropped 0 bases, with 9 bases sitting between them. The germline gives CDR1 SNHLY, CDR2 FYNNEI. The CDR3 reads CASTPTVNTEAFF. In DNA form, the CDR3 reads TGTGCCAGCACCCCGACAGTGAACACTGAAGCTTTCTTT. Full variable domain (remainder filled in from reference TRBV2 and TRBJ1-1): EPEVTQTPSHQVTQMGQEVILRCVPISNHLYFYWYRQILGQKVEFLVSFYNNEISEKSEIFDDQFSVERPDGSNFTLKIRSTKLEDSAMYFCASTPTVNTEAFFGQGTRLTVV.

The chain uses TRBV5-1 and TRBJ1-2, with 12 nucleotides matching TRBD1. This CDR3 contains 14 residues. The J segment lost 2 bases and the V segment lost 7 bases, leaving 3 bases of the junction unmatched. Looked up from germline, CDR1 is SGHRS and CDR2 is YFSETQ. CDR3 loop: CASGTGGQNYGYTF. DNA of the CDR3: TGCGCCAGCGGGACAGGGGGCCAAAACTATGGCTACACCTTC.

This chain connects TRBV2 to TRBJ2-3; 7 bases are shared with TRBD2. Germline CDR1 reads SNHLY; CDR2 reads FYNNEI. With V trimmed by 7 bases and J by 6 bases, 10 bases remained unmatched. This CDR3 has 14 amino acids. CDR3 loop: CASNPAGPGDTQYF. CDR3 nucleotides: TGTGCCAGCAACCCAGCGGGGCCGGGGGATACGCAGTATTTT.

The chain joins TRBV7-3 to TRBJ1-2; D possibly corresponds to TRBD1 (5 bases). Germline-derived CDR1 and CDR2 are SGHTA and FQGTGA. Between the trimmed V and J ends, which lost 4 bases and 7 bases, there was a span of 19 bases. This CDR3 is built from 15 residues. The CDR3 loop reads CASSSPNLPGGGYTF. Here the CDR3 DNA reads TGTGCCAGCAGCTCCCCGAACCTACCGGGGGGTGGCTACACCTTC.

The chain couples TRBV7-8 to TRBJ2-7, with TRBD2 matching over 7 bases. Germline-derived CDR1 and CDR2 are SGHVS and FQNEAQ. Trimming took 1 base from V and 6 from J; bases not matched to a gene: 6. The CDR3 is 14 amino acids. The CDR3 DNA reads TGTGCCAGCAGCTTAGGGGGGGGTAAAAGCGAGCAGTACTTC. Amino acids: CASSLGGGKSEQYF.